The source of this T cell receptor beta chain is a study of neurological immune-mediated disorders. TCRdb reanalysed the 5' RACE reads using MiXCR and keeps one entry per CDR3 protein. Among 90,000 to 100,000 distinct CDR3 sequences, 3.5% were seen once, and the ten largest hold around 6%. This clonotype has a count of ten or more. Germline V gene data show CDR1 as MNHEY and CDR2 as SVGAGI. The CDR3 runs 14 residues. V was cut by 0 bases and J by 3 bases, with 6 bases left in between. The rearrangement links TRBV6-5 to TRBJ1-5; D not certain. The specimen was PBMCs. The TCR sequence derives from a woman aged 18-35 years with multiple sclerosis. The DNA for the CDR3 is TGTGCCAGCAGTTACTCAGGGAACAATCAGCCCCAGCATTTT. Translation gives CASSYSGNNQPQHF.